The TCR beta chain described here comes from a study of cytomegalovirus exposure and HLA in healthy donors. This clone was detected once. Clones were read by immunoSEQ multiplex PCR, and TCRdb kept only the in-frame ones, dropping some. The profile covers roughly 240,000 clones, with roughly 89% appearing a single time and less than 3% taken by the ten largest. The TCR comes from a young man in good health and CMV-seronegative. Sequencing was done on a sample of PBMCs.

The chain's CDR3 is CASSPEVTDTQYF. The DNA for the CDR3 is TGTGCCAGCAGCCCCGAGGTCACAGATACGCAGTATTTT. The gene calls are TRBV27 and TRBJ2-3; D unresolved. Germline V gives CDR1 MNHEY, CDR2 SMNVEV (reference sequence). Trimming took off 6 bases at V and 2 bases at J, with 9 bases between the two ends. The CDR3 sequence is 13 residues long.